This T cell receptor (beta chain) was captured by sequencing in a study of cytomegalovirus exposure and HLA in healthy donors. 60 Vbeta and 13 Jbeta primers were used in PCR. The authors' processing: Later, roughly 77 million unique TCR beta chains were counted in an analysis, and about 12 million of them were shared. Assay: immunoSEQ multiplex PCR; the TCRdb copy retains only in-frame clones and omits some. For V, J and clone size, that table is used; D and trimming come from the DNA. The table has some 170,000 clones, roughly four fifths seen once. Note on this clone: Its matching antigen is unknown.

The CDR3 has 16 residues. J lost 1 base, V lost 0 bases, and 3 bases had no gene match. Germline V CDR1 and CDR2: SGHRS, YFSETQ. Study results and caveats: In an earlier analysis, most TCR beta V segments were productive about 87% or about 30% of the time. HLA restriction was apparent for most CMV-associated TCR beta chains in a later analysis. Several top significant clusters appeared, in a later analysis, to be linked to common viral pathogens.

The rearrangement uses TRBV5-1 and TRBJ2-1; the match to TRBD1 covers 8 bases. This clonotype was obtained from a woman aged 18 to 35 in good health and CMV-seronegative. Sample: PBMCs. CDR3 bases: TGCGCCAGCAGCTTGGAGGACAGGGATTCCTACAATGAGCAGTTCTTC. Translating it yields CASSLEDRDSYNEQFF.